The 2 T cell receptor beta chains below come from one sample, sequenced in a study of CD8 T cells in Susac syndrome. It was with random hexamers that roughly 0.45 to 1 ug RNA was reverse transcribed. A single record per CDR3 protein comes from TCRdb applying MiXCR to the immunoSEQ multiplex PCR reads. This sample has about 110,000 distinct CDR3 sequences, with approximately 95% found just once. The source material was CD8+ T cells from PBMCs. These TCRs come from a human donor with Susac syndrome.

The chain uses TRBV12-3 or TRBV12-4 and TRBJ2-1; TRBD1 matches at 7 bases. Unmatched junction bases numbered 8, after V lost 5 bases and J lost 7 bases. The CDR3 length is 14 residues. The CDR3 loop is CASSLRTGGNEQFF. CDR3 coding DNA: TGTGCCAGCAGTCTACGGACAGGCGGGAATGAGCAGTTCTTC.

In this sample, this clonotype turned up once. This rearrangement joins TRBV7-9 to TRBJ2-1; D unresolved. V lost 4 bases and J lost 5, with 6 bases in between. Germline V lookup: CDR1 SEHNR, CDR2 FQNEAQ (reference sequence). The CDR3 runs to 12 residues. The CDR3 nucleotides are TGTGCCAGCAGCTCCGCGGACAATGAGCAGTTCTTC. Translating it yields CASSSADNEQFF.